This T cell receptor (beta chain) appears in the sequencing data of a study of cytomegalovirus exposure and HLA in healthy donors (TCRdb year 2017). The study in broad terms: An earlier analysis of some 600 of the donors reported about 280 Gb of sequence data and around 110 million unique TCR beta sequences obtained from about 200 million T cells. An early release that covered some 640 HLA-typed donors contained 250 to 350 gigabases of sequencing data and 65 million to 100 million unique TCR sequences. The genetic ancestry cluster associated with self-reported Caucasian donors included over 65% of the 398 genotyped donors. The study aimed to test whether cataloging public T cell receptors could reveal signatures of past pathogen exposure. Using immunosequencing, the study profiled T cell repertoires from around 680 subjects and related those repertoires to cytomegalovirus serostatus. In addition to the first cohort of roughly 670 subjects, a separate validation cohort of 100 to 150 different subjects was used. The study combined high-throughput TCR immunosequencing, statistical association of individual TCRs with disease status, and machine learning to predict cytomegalovirus infection status. A later analysis re-analyzed previously published TCR beta repertoires from 650 to 800 donors and added high-resolution HLA genotyping to study TCR occurrence patterns. The later analysis used no new phenotypic data to find candidate immune exposures, relying instead on TCR beta sequences and their occurrence across donors. An earlier analysis of several hundred of the donors applied high-throughput TCR beta sequencing to assess whether each TCR beta V gene segment acted as functional or pseudogenic. Donor age, sex, ethnicity and CMV serostatus were compiled together with the repertoire data. Genome-wide SNP genotypes for about 65% of the roughly 670 donors were used in a later genetic analysis, which treated that subset as a discovery cohort. Every discovery cohort repertoire had been produced on one sequencing platform. Class I and class II HLA loci were covered by the typing at four-digit resolution. The number of donors typed differed by locus, with about 629-630 for A, B, C, DRB1 and DQB1, 522 for DQA1, about 610 for DPA1, and around 450 for DPB1. Because of strong linkage in the cohort, five DR-DQ haplotypes were treated as single units for association and clustering. On average, around 240,000 unique TCR beta nucleotide sequences were sequenced per donor among some 420 genotyped donors of the cohort, with roughly 18% of those sequences being non-productive. Broad study findings and their caveats: At a false discovery rate of 0.05, a later analysis linked around 15,000 TCR beta sequences to specific HLA alleles. While some public TCRs were present in many individuals, most TCR sequences turned up only very rarely across donors. Linkage disequilibrium might explain the correlated functional status among segregating V segments, but an unknown experimental factor could not be excluded. A group of highly shared sequence variants was considered likely to be a technical artifact of the sequencing pipeline. Some IMGT-functional V segments, including TRBV6-2 and TRBV6-3, could not be distinguished by the 87-base-pair reads and were therefore excluded. A later analysis found that most CMV-associated TCR beta chains appeared HLA-restricted, with HLA associations seemingly driven largely by CMV exposure. Only TCR beta chains were sequenced in this cohort, and the absence of alpha or paired-chain data limited detectable features. A later genetic analysis associated a missense DCLRE1C variant with V-gene and J-gene trimming of TCR beta chains, and an independent cohort replicated the association. HLA typing was unavailable for some donors at each locus, so association tests used only the typed subset. Compared with equally common non-associated chains, HLA-associated TCR beta chains in a later analysis were more clonally expanded and had lower generation probabilities. Strong co-occurrence of HLA alleles, especially DR and DQ, made assigning TCR associations to individual alleles difficult. In an earlier analysis of some 500 of the donors, most TCR beta V segments were observed in productive rearrangements about 90% or about 30% of the time, broadly matching IMGT annotations. The study listed around 160 TCR beta chains as associated with cytomegalovirus. A few of the identified cytomegalovirus-associated TCR beta chains were confirmed in vitro to be specific for cytomegalovirus antigens. The authors suggested that the approach could potentially be generalized to other disease states and immunological phenotypes. The presence/absence analyses assumed that sequencing depth was roughly uniform across donors, and that assumption may not be true. A further reported finding was that TCR beta sequences accurately predicted the HLA-A and HLA-B alleles for most subjects in the first cohort. Several of the top co-occurrence clusters appeared to be linked to parvovirus B19, influenza, CMV and Epstein-Barr virus, according to a later analysis. CMV serostatus was the only immune exposure information available for the cohort. Cytomegalovirus status was reported to be diagnosed by the classifier with high specificity and sensitivity in both the original and validation cohorts. In a later analysis, TCR association rates were found to vary across HLA loci, with the most associated TCRs seen for DRB1 alleles and the fewest for HLA-C alleles. According to a later genetic analysis, donors in an Asian-associated ancestry cluster had fewer N-insertions in productive TCRs than the roughly 700-donor mean. Because counts were too low, about 18 rarely observed V segments, including chromosome 9 orphons, were excluded from the earlier analysis of 500 to 700 of the donors.

The library was generated by the immunoSEQ multiplex PCR assay. For the multiplex PCR, a mixture combining 60 forward primers for TCR Vbeta segments and 13 reverse primers for TCR Jbeta segments was used. The CDR3 region of rearranged TCR beta genes was amplified from genomic DNA by a multiplex PCR assay. On the Illumina HiSeq System, the amplified TCR beta libraries were sequenced as 87-base-pair reads. The original pipeline was this. A later analysis counted approximately 84 million unique TCR beta chains across the 600 to 850 repertoires, and some 11 million of these chains were shared by at least two donors. A nearest-neighbor algorithm error-corrected the raw reads and collapsed the reads into unique sequences, merging closely related sequences to remove PCR and sequencing errors. To assign V, D and J gene segments, CDR3 sequences were aligned to IMGT reference sequences. For a sequence to be retained, a match of at least six nucleotides to both a V gene segment and a J gene segment was required. A rearrangement counted as productive if the CDR3 had no stop codons and remained in frame with V and J, and every other rearrangement counted as non-productive. Following IMGT convention, CDR3 was defined as the stretch from the second conserved V-encoded cysteine up to the conserved J-encoded phenylalanine. In an earlier analysis of more than 550 of the donors, sequences lacking an unambiguous match to a single V gene segment were excluded. An earlier analysis of 587 of the donors called V segments functional above 56.7% productive rearrangements and segregating when the between-donor standard deviation exceeded 5%. A statistical classification framework was built to diagnose cytomegalovirus status from the catalog of TCR beta chain sequences. In a later analysis, TCR nucleotide sequences were compared against IMGT/GENE-DB human TR gene sequences so that V and J genes could be assigned. In a later analysis, CDR3 sequences and most-parsimonious VDJ recombination scenarios were assigned using the TCRdist pipeline. In a later analysis, each TCR beta chain was defined by its CDR3 amino acid sequence together with its V-gene family, and reads without a unique V-gene family were excluded. A later analysis removed roughly 590 highly shared, low-generation-probability nucleotide sequences to deal with suspected cross-contamination and a sequencing artifact. In a later analysis, a clonal expansion index was calculated for each public chain from normalized within-repertoire ranks of inferred template counts. In a later analysis, generation probabilities were computed using a VDJ recombination model fitted to out-of-frame rearrangements, and the results were checked against IGoR. Hypergeometric tests were used in a later analysis to score TCR-TCR, TCR-HLA and TCR-CMV co-occurrence, with a repertoire-size bias correction applied to the TCR pairs. In a later analysis, false discovery rates were estimated by permuting HLA or CMV assignments 20 times. A later analysis grouped co-occurring TCRs with DBSCAN, adding TCRdist sequence similarity when clustering within HLA-allele-positive subsets. Co-occurrence clustering excluded repertoires with fewer than 30,000 or more than 120,000 public chains, plus five with anomalous nucleotide sharing. The table was pulled from immuneACCESS by TCRdb, which kept in-frame rearrangements only. Such tables lose some clones; where checked, under half of the loss comes from unresolved V genes, and the rest has no known cause. The DNA gave D and trimming, while V, J and clone size come from that table. The sample table records roughly 190,000 clones; over 75% of these occur just once. The ten largest clones capture approximately 3.4% of the sample.

The cohort was made up of roughly 670 healthy bone marrow donors. Cohort members were all nominally healthy when sampled, although unrecorded immune exposures were likely present. The donor tested CMV seronegative and was one of the 352 seronegative cohort members. A peripheral blood sample was collected from each donor, and TCR beta sequencing was performed on peripheral blood mononuclear cells. Genomic DNA extraction from the blood cell samples was performed with the Qiagen DNeasy Blood Extraction Kit. With respect to this clone: Its binding antigen is unknown. No quality values exist for individual bases; no much larger clone is one base distant.

V has 7 bases trimmed and J has 4 bases trimmed; junction bases matching no gene number 3. The CDR3 holds 12 amino acids from the cysteine to the phenylalanine. Solely the CDR3 DNA is kept, with 36 bases framed from the first base. The CDR1 and CDR2 encoded by the germline V gene are MNHEY and SVGAGI. This clonotype was obtained from a female donor in good health and CMV-seronegative. The sample taken for sequencing was PBMCs. Rearrangement joined TRBV6-5 to TRBJ2-7, and 8 bases in between align with TRBD2. CDR3 reads: CASTGGAYEQYF. The DNA sequence reads TGTGCCAGCACCGGGGGGGCTTACGAGCAGTACTTC.